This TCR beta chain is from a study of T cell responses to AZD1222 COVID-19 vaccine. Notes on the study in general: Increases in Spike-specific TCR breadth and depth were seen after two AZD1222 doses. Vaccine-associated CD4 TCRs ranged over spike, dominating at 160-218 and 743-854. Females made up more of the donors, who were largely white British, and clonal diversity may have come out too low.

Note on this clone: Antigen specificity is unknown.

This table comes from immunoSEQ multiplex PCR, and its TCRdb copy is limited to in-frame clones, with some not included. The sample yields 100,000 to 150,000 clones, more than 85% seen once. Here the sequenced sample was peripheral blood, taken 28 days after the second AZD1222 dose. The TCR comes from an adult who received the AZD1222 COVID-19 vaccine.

Here the CDR3 reads CASNSAGRGYGYTF. The CDR3 nucleotides read TGTGCCAGCAATAGTGCAGGGAGAGGCTATGGCTACACCTTC. The rearrangement links TRBV28 to TRBJ1-2; D may be TRBD1 (5 bases). The length of the CDR3 is 14 residues. In germline, CDR1 is MDHEN, CDR2 SYDVKM. V was pared by 7 bases and J by 4 bases, with 16 bases between.